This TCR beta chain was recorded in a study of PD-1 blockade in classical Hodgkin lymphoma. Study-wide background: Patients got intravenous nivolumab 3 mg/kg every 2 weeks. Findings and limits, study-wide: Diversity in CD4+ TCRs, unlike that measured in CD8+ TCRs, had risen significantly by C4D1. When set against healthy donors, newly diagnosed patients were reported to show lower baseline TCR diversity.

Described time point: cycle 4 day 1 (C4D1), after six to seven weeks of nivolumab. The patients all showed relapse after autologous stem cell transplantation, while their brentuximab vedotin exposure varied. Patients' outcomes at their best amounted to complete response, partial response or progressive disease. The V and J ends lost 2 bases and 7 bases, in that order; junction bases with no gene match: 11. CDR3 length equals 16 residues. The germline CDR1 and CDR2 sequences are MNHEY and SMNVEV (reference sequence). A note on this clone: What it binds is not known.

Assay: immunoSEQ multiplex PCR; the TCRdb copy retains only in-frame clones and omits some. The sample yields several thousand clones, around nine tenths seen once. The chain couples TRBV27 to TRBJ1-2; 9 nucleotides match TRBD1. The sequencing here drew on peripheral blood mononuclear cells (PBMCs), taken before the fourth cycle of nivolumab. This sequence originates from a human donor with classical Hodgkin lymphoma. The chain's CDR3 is CASSLSPWTGVSGYTF. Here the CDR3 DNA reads TGTGCCAGCAGTTTAAGCCCTTGGACAGGGGTGAGTGGCTACACCTTC.